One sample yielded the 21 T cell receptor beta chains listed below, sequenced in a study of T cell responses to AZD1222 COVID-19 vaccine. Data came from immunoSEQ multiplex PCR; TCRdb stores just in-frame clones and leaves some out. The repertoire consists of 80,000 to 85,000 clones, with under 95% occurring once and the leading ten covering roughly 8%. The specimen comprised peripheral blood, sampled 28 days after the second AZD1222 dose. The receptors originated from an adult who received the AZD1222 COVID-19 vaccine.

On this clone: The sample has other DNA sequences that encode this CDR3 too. The CDR3 DNA follows: TGTGCCAGCAGCCAAGATACAAATCAGCCCCAGCATTTT. Translated, it gives CASSQDTNQPQHF. The genes are TRBV3-1 (or the pseudogene TRBV3-2) and TRBJ1-5; no definite D call. In germline, CDR1 is LGHDT, CDR2 YNNKEL (reference sequence). The CDR3 contains 13 residues. V dropped 0 bases and J dropped 4 bases, with 4 bases sitting between them.

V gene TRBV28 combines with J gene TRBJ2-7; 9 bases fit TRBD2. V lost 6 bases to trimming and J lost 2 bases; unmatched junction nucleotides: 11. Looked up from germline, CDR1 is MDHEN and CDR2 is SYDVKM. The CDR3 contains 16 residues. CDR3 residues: CASSREGASGTYEQYF. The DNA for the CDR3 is TGTGCCAGCAGCCGAGAGGGGGCTAGCGGGACCTACGAGCAGTACTTC.

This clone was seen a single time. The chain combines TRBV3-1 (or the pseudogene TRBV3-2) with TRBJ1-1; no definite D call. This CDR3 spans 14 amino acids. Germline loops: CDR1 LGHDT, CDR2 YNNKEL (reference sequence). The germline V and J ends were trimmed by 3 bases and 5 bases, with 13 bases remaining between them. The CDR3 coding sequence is TGTGCCAGCAGCCACTACGGGGTAAGGACTGAAGCTTTCTTT. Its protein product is CASSHYGVRTEAFF.

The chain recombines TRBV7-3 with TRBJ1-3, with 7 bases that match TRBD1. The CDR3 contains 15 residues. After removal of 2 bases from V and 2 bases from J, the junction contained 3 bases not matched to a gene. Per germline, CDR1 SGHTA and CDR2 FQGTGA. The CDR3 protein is CASSLQQGPGNTIYF. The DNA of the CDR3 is TGTGCCAGCAGCTTACAACAGGGGCCTGGAAACACCATATATTTT.

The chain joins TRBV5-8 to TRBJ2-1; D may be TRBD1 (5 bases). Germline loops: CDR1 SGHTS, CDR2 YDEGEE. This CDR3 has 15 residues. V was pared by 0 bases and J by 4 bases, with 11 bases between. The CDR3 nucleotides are TGTGCCAGCAGCTTGGGACAGATCGTGTACAATGAGCAGTTCTTC. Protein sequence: CASSLGQIVYNEQFF.

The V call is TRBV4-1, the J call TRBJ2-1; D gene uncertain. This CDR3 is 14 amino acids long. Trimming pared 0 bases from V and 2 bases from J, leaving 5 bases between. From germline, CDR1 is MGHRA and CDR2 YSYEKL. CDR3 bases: TGCGCCAGCAGCCAAGATCCCACCTACAATGAGCAGTTCTTC. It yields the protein CASSQDPTYNEQFF.

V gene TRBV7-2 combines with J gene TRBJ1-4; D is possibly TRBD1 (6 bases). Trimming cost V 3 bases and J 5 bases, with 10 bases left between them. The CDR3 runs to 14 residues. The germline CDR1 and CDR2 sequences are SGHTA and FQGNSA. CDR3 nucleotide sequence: TGTGCCAGCAGCTTTGCCGGACAGAATGAAAAACTGTTTTTT. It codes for CASSFAGQNEKLFF.

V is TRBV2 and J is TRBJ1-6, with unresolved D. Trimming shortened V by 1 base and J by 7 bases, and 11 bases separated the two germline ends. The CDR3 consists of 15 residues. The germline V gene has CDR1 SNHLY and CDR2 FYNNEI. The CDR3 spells CASSEGQYINSPLHF. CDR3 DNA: TGTGCCAGCAGTGAAGGGCAATATATCAATTCACCCCTCCACTTT. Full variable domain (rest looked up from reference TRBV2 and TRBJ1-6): EPEVTQTPSHQVTQMGQEVILRCVPISNHLYFYWYRQILGQKVEFLVSFYNNEISEKSEIFDDQFSVERPDGSNFTLKIRSTKLEDSAMYFCASSEGQYINSPLHFGNGTRLTVT.

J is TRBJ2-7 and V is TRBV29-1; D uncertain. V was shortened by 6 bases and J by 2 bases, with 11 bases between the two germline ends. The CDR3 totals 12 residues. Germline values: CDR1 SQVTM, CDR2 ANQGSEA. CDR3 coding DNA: TGCAGCGTCCGCGGATCAACCTACGAGCAGTACTTC. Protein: CSVRGSTYEQYF.

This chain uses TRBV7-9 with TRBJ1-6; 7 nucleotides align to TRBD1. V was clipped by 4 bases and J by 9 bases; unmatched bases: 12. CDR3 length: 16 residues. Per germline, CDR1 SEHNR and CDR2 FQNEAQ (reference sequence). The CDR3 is CASSSRQGGNLSPLHF. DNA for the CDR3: TGTGCCAGCAGCTCCCGACAGGGAGGTAACCTTTCACCCCTCCACTTT.

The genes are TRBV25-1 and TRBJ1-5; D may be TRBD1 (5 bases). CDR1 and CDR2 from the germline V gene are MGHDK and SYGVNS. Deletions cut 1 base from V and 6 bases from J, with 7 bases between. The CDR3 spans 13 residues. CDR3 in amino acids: CASSESGLQPQHF. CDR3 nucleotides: TGTGCCAGCAGTGAATCAGGGCTTCAGCCCCAGCATTTT.

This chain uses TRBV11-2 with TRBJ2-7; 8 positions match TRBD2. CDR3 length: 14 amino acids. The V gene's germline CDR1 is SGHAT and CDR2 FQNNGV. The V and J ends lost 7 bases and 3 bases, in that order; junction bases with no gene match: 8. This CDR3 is CASTSGTSNYEQYF. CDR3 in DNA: TGTGCCAGCACCTCAGGGACTAGTAACTACGAGCAGTACTTC.

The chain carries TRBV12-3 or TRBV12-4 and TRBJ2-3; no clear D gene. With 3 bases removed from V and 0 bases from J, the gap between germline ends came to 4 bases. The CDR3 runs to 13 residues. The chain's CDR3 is CASSLGSTDTQYF. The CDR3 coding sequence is TGTGCCAGCAGTTTGGGCAGCACAGATACGCAGTATTTT.

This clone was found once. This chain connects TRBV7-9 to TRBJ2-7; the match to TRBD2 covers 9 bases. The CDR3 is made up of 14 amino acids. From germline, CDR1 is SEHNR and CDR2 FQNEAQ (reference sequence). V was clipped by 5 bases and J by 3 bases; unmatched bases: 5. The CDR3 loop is CASSDRLAVYEQYF. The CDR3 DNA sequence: TGTGCCAGCAGCGACCGACTAGCGGTCTACGAGCAGTACTTC.

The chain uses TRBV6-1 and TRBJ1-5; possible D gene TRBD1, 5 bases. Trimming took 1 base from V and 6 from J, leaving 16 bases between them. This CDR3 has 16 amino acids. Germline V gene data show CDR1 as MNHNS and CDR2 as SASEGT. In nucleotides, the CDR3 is TGTGCCAGCAGTGAAGGCTCGGGGGGGTGGGCTCAGCCCCAGCATTTT. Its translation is CASSEGSGGWAQPQHF.

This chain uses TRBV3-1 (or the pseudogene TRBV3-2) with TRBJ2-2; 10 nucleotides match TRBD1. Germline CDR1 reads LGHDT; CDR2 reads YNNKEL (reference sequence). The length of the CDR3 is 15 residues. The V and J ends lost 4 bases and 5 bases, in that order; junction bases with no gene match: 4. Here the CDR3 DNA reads TGTGCCAGCAGCCGAACGGGACAGGGGACCGGGGAGCTGTTTTTT. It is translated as CASSRTGQGTGELFF.

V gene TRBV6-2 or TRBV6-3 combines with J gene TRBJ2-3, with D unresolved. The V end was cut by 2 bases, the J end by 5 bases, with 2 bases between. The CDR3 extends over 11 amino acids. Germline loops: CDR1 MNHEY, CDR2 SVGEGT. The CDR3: CASSYLDTQYF. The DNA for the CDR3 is TGTGCCAGCAGTTACCTAGATACGCAGTATTTT.

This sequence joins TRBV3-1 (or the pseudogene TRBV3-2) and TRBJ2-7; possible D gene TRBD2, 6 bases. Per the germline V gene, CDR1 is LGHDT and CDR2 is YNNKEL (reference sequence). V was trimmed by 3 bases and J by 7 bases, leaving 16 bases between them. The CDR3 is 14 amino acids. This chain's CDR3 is CASSQRASECEQYF. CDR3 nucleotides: TGTGCCAGCAGCCAGCGGGCTAGCGAGTGTGAGCAGTACTTC.

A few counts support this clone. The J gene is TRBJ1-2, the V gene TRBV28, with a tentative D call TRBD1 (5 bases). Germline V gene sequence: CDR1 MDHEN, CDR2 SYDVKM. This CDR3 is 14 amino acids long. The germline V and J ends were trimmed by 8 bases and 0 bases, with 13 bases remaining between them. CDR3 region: CASSRGLANYGYTF. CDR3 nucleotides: TGTGCCAGCTCCCGGGGCCTAGCTAACTATGGCTACACCTTC.

CDR3 loop: CASSFSPSGQLAYGYTF. The CDR3 region has the DNA TGTGCCAGCAGTTTTTCCCCTAGTGGGCAGCTTGCCTATGGCTACACCTTC. V gene TRBV28 combines with J gene TRBJ1-2; no definite D call. Germline V gene data show CDR1 as MDHEN and CDR2 as SYDVKM. The V end lost 3 bases, the J end lost 4 bases, and 21 bases lay between the germline ends. CDR3 size: 17 residues.

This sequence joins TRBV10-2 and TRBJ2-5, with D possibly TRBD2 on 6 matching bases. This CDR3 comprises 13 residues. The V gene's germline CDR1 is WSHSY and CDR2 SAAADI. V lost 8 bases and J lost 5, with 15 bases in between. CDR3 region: CASVTGVMETQYF. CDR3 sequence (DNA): TGCGCCAGCGTGACGGGAGTTATGGAGACCCAGTACTTC.